There are many counts of the clone carrying this T cell receptor beta chain. TCRdb ran MiXCR on the 5' RACE reads and lists one entry per CDR3 protein. The data contain more than 100,000 distinct CDR3 sequences, about 6% of them singletons. These data are taken from a study of T-cell memory formation after mild COVID-19. CDR1 is MNHEY, CDR2 SMNVEV, per germline (reference sequence). Trimming shortened V by 5 bases and J by 2 bases, and 9 bases separated the two germline ends. The CDR3 runs 13 residues. The sequenced material came from PBMCs or a T cell subset sorted from them (not recorded which). The receptor was derived from an adult woman who had mild COVID-19 (a few samples of this study predate the infection). Cell type and time point are not known. V gene TRBV27 combines with J gene TRBJ2-5; no clear D gene. The CDR3 sequence is CASSSRRQETQYF. CDR3 sequence (DNA): TGTGCCAGCAGTAGTAGGAGACAAGAGACCCAGTACTTC.